The text below deals with one T cell receptor beta chain. Its target is not known. This sample includes further DNA sequences coding for the same CDR3. Positively selected for CCR7, the CD45RO-negative cells used as naive CD8 cells excluded terminally differentiated effector memory CD45RA+ cells. Assay used: immunoSEQ multiplex PCR; TCRdb lists only in-frame clones, some missing. This table has roughly 2,000,000 clones, about 95% appearing once. The entry originates in a study of shared clonotypes between healthy human individuals. Study-level results: Donors were few, which limited the genetic and exposure-history diversity represented. Unshared clonotypes carried lower generation probabilities than those common to all four donors.

The CDR3 contains 16 residues. V was pared by 0 bases and J by 2 bases, with 5 bases of the junction left unmatched. The germline CDR1 and CDR2 sequences are SGHRS and YFSETQ. The sequencing input was naive CD8+ T cells sorted from blood. This clonotype originated in a man in his late teens or twenties in good health. The chain uses TRBV5-1 and TRBJ2-5; 9 nucleotides align to TRBD2. The CDR3 DNA is TGCGCCAGCAGCTTGGAGGCTAGCGGGGTTCAAGAGACCCAGTACTTC. Amino acid sequence: CASSLEASGVQETQYF. Full variable domain (missing parts from reference TRBV5-1 and TRBJ2-5): KAGVTQTPRYLIKTRGQQVTLSCSPISGHRSVSWYQQTPGQGLQFLFEYFSETQRNKGNFPGRFSGRQFSNSRSEMNVSTLELGDSALYLCASSLEASGVQETQYFGPGTRLLVL.